The 12 T cell receptor beta chains below were found in one sample sequenced in a study of CD8 T cells in Susac syndrome. With random hexamers, reverse transcription was performed on roughly 0.5 to 1 ug of RNA. TCRdb re-analysed the immunoSEQ multiplex PCR reads in MiXCR, keeping a single row per CDR3 protein. The table has roughly 220,000 distinct CDR3 sequences, about 95% seen once. What was sequenced was CD4+ T cells from PBMCs. These TCRs come from a human donor with Susac syndrome.

The chain carries TRBV12-3 or TRBV12-4 and TRBJ1-2; no clear D. The CDR3 runs 14 residues. V shed 5 bases and J shed 0 bases, with 10 bases lying between them. The CDR3 spells CASSGPKTNYGYTF. For the CDR3, the DNA is TGTGCCAGCAGTGGTCCTAAAACTAACTATGGCTACACCTTC.

This chain connects TRBV28 to TRBJ2-7; D may be TRBD2 (5 bases). Germline V gene data show CDR1 as MDHEN and CDR2 as SYDVKM. The V end was cut by 7 bases, the J end by 8 bases, with 24 bases between. The CDR3 covers 15 residues. This CDR3 is CASTPDSRSGGQQYF. CDR3 in DNA: TGTGCCAGCACCCCGGACTCGCGCAGCGGTGGGCAGCAGTACTTC.

The chain carries TRBV18 and TRBJ1-5; no clear D. The V end lost 2 bases, the J end lost 4 bases, and 6 bases lay between the germline ends. This CDR3 region has 13 residues. Germline CDR1 is KGHSH and CDR2 is LQKENI. Here the CDR3 DNA reads TGTGCCAGCTCACCAGCACCGAATCAGCCCCAGCATTTT. Residues: CASSPAPNQPQHF.

This clonotype came up once. The genes are TRBV4-1 and TRBJ2-6, with D possibly matching TRBD2 (6 bases). Germline assignment: CDR1 MGHRA and CDR2 YSYEKL. V dropped 0 bases and J dropped 4 bases, with 16 bases sitting between them. This CDR3 is built from 18 residues. CDR3 amino acids: CASSQDLYGGAGANVLTF. The DNA of the CDR3 is TGCGCCAGCAGCCAAGATCTCTATGGCGGGGCAGGGGCCAACGTCCTGACTTTC.

This clonotype was seen just once. This sequence joins TRBV6-5 and TRBJ1-6; D gene uncertain. The V gene lost 5 bases and the J gene lost 8 bases, with 16 bases spanning the gap. This CDR3 region has 15 residues. The V gene's germline CDR1 is MNHEY and CDR2 SVGAGI. CDR3 protein: CASSPSGNLDSPLHF. The CDR3 nucleotides are TGTGCCAGCAGTCCGAGCGGTAATTTAGATTCACCCCTCCACTTT.

J is TRBJ2-1 and V is TRBV5-4; D gene unclear. Trimming pared 4 bases from V and 13 bases from J, leaving 12 bases between. Germline loops: CDR1 SGHNT, CDR2 YYREEE (reference sequence). The CDR3 covers 11 residues. This CDR3 is CASSQGLHQFF. For the CDR3, the DNA is TGTGCCAGCAGCCAAGGGCTCCACCAGTTCTTC.

The V gene is TRBV6-5, the J gene TRBJ2-6, with 8 nucleotides matching TRBD1. Per the germline V gene, CDR1 is MNHEY and CDR2 is SVGAGI. The CDR3 spans 16 residues. V lost 6 bases to trimming and J lost 1 base; unmatched junction nucleotides: 5. CDR3 sequence: CASRYRQGSGANVLTF. As DNA, the CDR3 is TGTGCCAGCAGGTATCGACAGGGGTCTGGGGCCAACGTCCTGACTTTC.

This chain joins TRBV7-2 and TRBJ2-2; 8 bases are shared with TRBD1. V shed 3 bases, J shed 7 bases, and the junction held 4 bases outside the gene matches. CDR1 and CDR2 (germline): SGHTA, FQGNSA. The CDR3 is 14 amino acids. Here the CDR3 DNA reads TGTGCCAGCAGCTTCGACAGGGGTCACGGGGAGCTGTTTTTT. This translates into CASSFDRGHGELFF.

The CDR3 bases are TGCAGTGTGAAGAGGAACACTGAAGCTTTCTTT. This translates into CSVKRNTEAFF. The chain couples TRBV20-1 to TRBJ1-1; no definite D call. The CDR3 is 11 residues long. The germline gives CDR1 DFQATT, CDR2 SNEGSKA (reference sequence). V lost 7 bases to trimming and J lost 1 base, with 7 bases between them.

The V gene is TRBV12-3 or TRBV12-4, the J gene TRBJ1-2, with D tentatively TRBD1 (5 bases). The V end was cut by 1 base, the J end by 3 bases, with 12 bases between. The CDR3 extends over 15 amino acids. This chain's CDR3 is CASSLEGRVDYGYTF. The DNA of the CDR3 is TGTGCCAGCAGTTTAGAGGGCAGGGTGGACTATGGCTACACCTTC.

This clonotype was counted a single time. The chain carries TRBV30 and TRBJ2-7; no definite D call. V lost 2 bases, J lost 5 bases, and 10 bases lay in between. Germline-derived CDR1 and CDR2 are GTSNPN and SVGIG (reference sequence). The CDR3 length is 12 residues. CDR3 loop: CAWSNLGDEQYF. The CDR3 DNA reads as TGTGCCTGGAGTAACCTTGGCGACGAGCAGTACTTC. The full variable domain, completed using reference TRBV30 and TRBJ2-7, is SQTIHQWPATLVQPVGSPLSLECTVEGTSNPNLYWYRQAAGRGLQLLFYSVGIGQISSEVPQNLSASRPQDRQFILSSKKLLLSDSGFYLCAWSNLGDEQYFGPGTRLTVT.

The table lists this clonotype with a count of one. The chain has TRBV5-1 and TRBJ1-5; a possible D gene is TRBD1 (5 bases). This CDR3 comprises 14 residues. Trimming took off 4 bases at V and 6 bases at J, with 14 bases between the two ends. Germline V gives CDR1 SGHRS, CDR2 YFSETQ. As DNA, the CDR3 is TGCGCCAGCAGCGAGACAGACCGTGGTCAGCCCCAGCATTTT. Translating it yields CASSETDRGQPQHF.